What follows is one TCR beta chain and its context. Its target is unknown. V was trimmed by 0 bases and J by 6 bases, leaving 12 bases between them. Germline CDR1 reads GTSNPN; CDR2 reads SVGIG (reference sequence). CDR3 length: 13 residues. TCRdb's copy holds only in-frame clones and misses some; the assay was immunoSEQ multiplex PCR. The sample holds about 71,000 clones, over 85% seen once. This record belongs to a study of cytomegalovirus exposure and HLA in healthy donors. General study results and limits: Most TCR sequences were rare, but some public TCRs occurred in many donors. Some TCR beta chains (about 180 of them) were listed as cytomegalovirus-associated. In vitro, three CMV-associated chains proved specific for CMV antigens.

The origin of this receptor is a man aged 18 to 29 in good health and CMV-seropositive. Sequenced sample: PBMCs. J is TRBJ2-7 and V is TRBV30; unclear D gene. The CDR3 sequence: CAWSVSQSTEQYF. CDR3 in DNA: TGTGCCTGGAGTGTATCCCAGTCCACCGAGCAGTACTTC.